This TCR beta chain was sequenced for a study of PD-1 blockade in classical Hodgkin lymphoma (TCRdb year 2020). A note on the overall study: Nivolumab dosing was 3 mg/kg intravenously every 2 weeks, continuing until either disease progression or unacceptable toxicity. The study used TCR beta sequencing and CyTOF to define a peripheral blood immune signature of response to PD-1 blockade in classical Hodgkin lymphoma. What the authors observed across the whole study: The study covered only a single clinical trial cohort, and the causes of the repertoire differences, possibly disease activity or prior therapy, were still not defined. Lower diversity was observed in patients in whom nivolumab was started less than 1 year after ASCT, and these patients were excluded from later analyses so that confounding by immune reconstitution would be avoided. Baseline TCR diversity was reported to be lower in newly diagnosed patients than in healthy donors and to be lower still in relapsed/refractory patients. A significant rise by C4D1 was seen in CD4+ but not CD8+ TCR diversity (p=0.0027 vs p=0.16), with the rise being most apparent in complete responders (p=0.02). Among trial patients, those achieving complete response had baseline diversity similar to that of newly diagnosed patients, while diversity was significantly lower in partial responders and progressors.

Turning to this clone: Its antigen remains unidentified. An end of the junction differs from the germline gene, which may be a read error.

Genomic DNA was extracted with the Qiagen DNeasy kit from unsorted PBMCs and from negatively selected CD4+ and CD8+ fractions. TCR beta CDR3 regions were amplified by immunoSEQ multiplex PCR using primers annealing to V and J segments. A synthetic immune receptor repertoire was used to minimize amplification bias, and any residual bias was removed computationally once sequencing was done. Concerning the study's data processing: Custom Python scripts were used to quantify repertoire diversity as the Shannon entropy index. Unsorted, CD4+ and CD8+ repertoires were examined separately, except in combined analyses, for which CD4+ and CD8+ sequences were merged in silico. Clonal expansion was defined as a frequency increase of at least 2-fold after treatment compared with C1D1, and clones undetected at baseline were assigned a pseudocount of 0.5. Singleton clones were defined as clones with 0 or 1 copy at C1D1, and non-singleton clones were defined as clones with 2 or more copies. Clones expanded in unsorted samples were labelled as CD4+, CD8+ or unknown by matching protein sequences in sorted samples from the same patient. Wilcoxon tests on paired samples were used to test changes in diversity from C1D1 to C4D1. TCRdb mirrors the immuneACCESS table, restricted to in-frame sequences. Some clones are absent from its copies; in checked studies, under half trace to an unresolved V gene, and the reason for the others is unknown. The V and J calls and clone size are taken from that table; D and trimming were inferred from the DNA. The sample has more than 90,000 clones on record, just under 80% of them singletons. The top ten constitute over 7.5% of the sample.

Based on the germline V gene (reference sequence), the CDR1 and CDR2 sequences are SEHNR and FQNEAQ. The CDR3 covers 14 residues, taking in both the cysteine and the phenylalanine. Only the CDR3 DNA stays, 42 bases, in frame from base 1. The sample's time point label, decoded: cycle 4 day 1 (C4D1), after 6 weeks of nivolumab. Relapse after autologous stem cell transplantation had occurred in all trial patients, and cohorts A, B and C were distinguished by prior brentuximab vedotin exposure. The trial cohort was composed of about 60 patients with relapsed/refractory classical Hodgkin lymphoma, for whom complete response, partial response or progressive disease was recorded as best overall response. Trial patients were treated with single-agent nivolumab in the multi-cohort phase II CheckMate 205 trial. An independent review committee assessed best overall response by applying the 2007 International Working Group response criteria. Trial PBMCs were obtained immediately prior to nivolumab initiation (C1D1) and on therapy at cycle 2 day 1 and cycle 4 day 1. Peripheral blood was collected in 8 mL Vacutainer Cell Preparation Tubes, from which PBMCs were isolated by centrifugation and then cryopreserved.

The source is a human donor with classical Hodgkin lymphoma. Recombination joined TRBV7-9 with TRBJ2-2; 8 of the junction bases match TRBD1. The specimen comprised peripheral blood mononuclear cells (PBMCs), sampled before the fourth cycle of nivolumab. In nucleotides, the sequence is TGTGCTAGCAGCCCCCGGACAGGGACCGGGGAGCTGTTTTTT. Protein translation: CASSPRTGTGELFF.